This entry concerns a single T cell receptor (beta chain). Its antigen remains undetermined. The data were obtained in a study of monozygotic twins with inflammatory bowel disease (dated by TCRdb to 2018 to 2020). About the study as a whole: In total, 28 monozygotic twin pairs made up the full study: 19 Danish pairs, all IBD-discordant, plus nine German pairs, of which four were IBD-concordant and five were IBD-discordant. Within discordant pairs, disease-associated traits were sought mainly by comparing IBD patients with their genetically identical healthy co-twins. Each individual had, on average, about 151 000 unique TCRalpha sequences and 181 000 unique TCRbeta sequences available for analysis. What the study reported, not specific to this receptor: A decrease in TCRbeta repertoire diversity, as measured by inverse Simpson index, was observed in IBD patients compared with their healthy co-twins. Because patients were on differing immunosuppressive treatments, the repertoires may have picked up extra background noise and inter-individual variability. Repertoire similarity did not differ between concordant and discordant twins, which could be due to limited statistical power. The analysis was unable to tell different T cell subtypes apart. IBD patients shared fewer clonotypes with other individuals than healthy twins did, most markedly in patients showing signs of disease activity. The results gave no support for a single strong signal or clonotype linked to IBD.

An approximately 2.5 ml peripheral blood sample was drawn into PAXgene tubes per donor and stored at -80°C. Total RNA was isolated from whole blood with the PAXgene blood miRNA kit on an automated QIAcube, without T cell sorting. Peripheral blood from monozygotic twin pairs who were concordant or discordant for inflammatory bowel disease underwent deep TCRalpha and TCRbeta repertoire profiling using unique molecular barcoding. Smoking habits were recorded for all twin pairs, and individuals were classified as current, former or never smokers. The protocol used for the library was 5' RACE. For each TCR library, around 3,500 ng of total RNA was used. cDNA was synthesized with SMARTScribe reverse transcriptase in eight separate reactions per sample. During cDNA synthesis, template switching was used to introduce unique molecular identifiers that contained a 6-nucleotide sample barcode. Amplification of TCRalpha and TCRbeta cDNA involved two nested PCRs of 16 and 9 cycles, and each PCR was followed by bead purification. Before amplification, cDNA was treated with uracil DNA-glycosylase and purified using the QIAquick PCR purification kit. The second PCR added Illumina TruSeq-compatible adapters along with sample-specific barcodes. Library quality and concentration were assessed using TapeStation and Qubit, and approximately 5 ng of each library was pooled. Pooled libraries were sequenced on an Illumina HiSeq2500 single-index Rapid Run with 2 x 100 bp reads and custom sequencing primers. The source study handled its data this way. MiGEC version 1.2.6 was used for UMI-based consensus assembly to correct PCR and sequencing errors. MiXCR version 2.1.1 handled V(D)J alignment, clonotype assembly and CDR3 extraction. To normalise gene usage, clonotype sharing and MAIT/NKT TCR abundance, the top 1000, 10 000 and 20 000 clonotypes in each sample were analysed. Diversity was computed as the inverse Simpson index with the vegan R package after downsampling to 27 000 UMIs. Paired Mann-Whitney U tests on discordant twin pairs were used, with Benjamini-Hochberg multiple-testing correction. Following reprocessing of the reads by TCRdb, the data hold one row per CDR3 protein sequence and no DNA is available. TCRdb, rather than the study authors, made the V and J calls. The sample's table covers nearly 450,000 distinct CDR3 sequences. Together, the top ten hold approximately 2.4% of the sample.

Per the germline V gene, SGHTA is the CDR1 and FQGNSA is the CDR2. The CDR3 runs 16 amino acids, cysteine and phenylalanine included. No DNA was logged. The chain employs TRBV7-2 and TRBJ1-5; TCRdb returns TRBD1, unconfirmable since there is no DNA. The source is a human donor with ulcerative colitis or Crohn's disease, or a healthy co-twin of an affected twin (not recorded which). The sequencing input was blood. For the CDR3, the sequence is CASSLRWDSSAQPQHF.